This TCR beta chain was sequenced for a study of blood T cell repertoires in COVID-19. V gave up 3 bases and J gave up 2 bases; unmatched junction bases: 3. This CDR3 comprises 16 residues. The V gene's germline CDR1 is KGHSH and CDR2 LQKENI. The repertoire was sequenced with immunoSEQ multiplex PCR; TCRdb's copy has only in-frame clones and lacks some. The sample records around 140,000 clones, more than 75% being singletons. V is TRBV18 and J is TRBJ2-3; 12 bases are a match to TRBD1. The clonotype was recovered from a human donor with acute or convalescent COVID-19. The donor label of this sample is uncertain. Sequenced material: peripheral blood. CDR3 DNA sequence: TGTGCCAGCTCACCTGGGACAGGGGGCTTCACAGATACGCAGTATTTT. Translated: CASSPGTGGFTDTQYF.